The clone carrying this T cell receptor beta chain turned up a few times. Its antigen is currently unknown. Trimming cost V 4 bases and J 6 bases, with 9 bases left between them. In germline, CDR1 is MNHNS, CDR2 SASEGT. This CDR3 spans 12 amino acids. The entry originates in a study of cytomegalovirus exposure and HLA in healthy donors. General study points: In a later analysis, donors in an Asian-associated ancestry cluster reportedly had fewer N-insertions in productive TCRs than the cohort mean. Most TCR beta V segments were productive about 87% or about 30% of the time in an earlier analysis.

PCR primers comprised 60 Vbeta and 13 Jbeta primers. The repertoire was sequenced with immunoSEQ multiplex PCR; TCRdb's copy has only in-frame clones and lacks some. The sample lists a few hundred thousand clones, 65% to 80% occurring once. Healthy bone marrow donors formed the donor group. Though probably carrying unrecorded immune exposures, donors were nominally healthy at sampling. Sequences were obtained from PBMCs. The source is a girl aged 2 to 10 in good health and CMV-seronegative. The V and J genes are TRBV6-1 and TRBJ1-1; the D gene is possibly TRBD1 (5 bases). The CDR3 here is CASSGWDSEAFF. Written as DNA, the CDR3 is TGTGCCAGCAGTGGGTGGGACTCTGAAGCTTTCTTT.